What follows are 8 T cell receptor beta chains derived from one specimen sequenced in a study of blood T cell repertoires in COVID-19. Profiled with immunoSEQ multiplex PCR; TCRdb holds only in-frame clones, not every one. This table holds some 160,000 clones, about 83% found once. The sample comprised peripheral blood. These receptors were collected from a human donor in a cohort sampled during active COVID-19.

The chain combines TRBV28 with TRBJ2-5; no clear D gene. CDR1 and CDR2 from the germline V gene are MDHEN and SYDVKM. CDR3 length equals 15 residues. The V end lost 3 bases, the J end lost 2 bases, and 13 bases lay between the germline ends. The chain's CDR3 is CASSLFAPMQETQYF. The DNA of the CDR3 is TGTGCCAGCAGTTTGTTTGCGCCGATGCAAGAGACCCAGTACTTC.

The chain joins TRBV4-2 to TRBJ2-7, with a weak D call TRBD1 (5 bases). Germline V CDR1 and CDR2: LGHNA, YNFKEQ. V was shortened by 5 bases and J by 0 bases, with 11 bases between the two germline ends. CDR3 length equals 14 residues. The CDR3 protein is CASSKGANSYEQYF. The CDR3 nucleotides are TGTGCCAGCAGCAAAGGGGCGAACTCCTACGAGCAGTACTTC.

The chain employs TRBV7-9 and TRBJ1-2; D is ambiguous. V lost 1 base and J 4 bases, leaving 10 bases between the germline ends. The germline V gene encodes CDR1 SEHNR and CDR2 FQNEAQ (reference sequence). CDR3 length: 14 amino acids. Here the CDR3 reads CASSLVGGPYGYTF. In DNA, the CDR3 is TGTGCCAGCAGCTTAGTGGGTGGGCCCTATGGCTACACCTTC.

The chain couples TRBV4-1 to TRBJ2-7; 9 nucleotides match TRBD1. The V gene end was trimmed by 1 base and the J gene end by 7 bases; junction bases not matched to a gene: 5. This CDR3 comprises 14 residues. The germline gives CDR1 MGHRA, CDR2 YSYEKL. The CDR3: CASSQGGTGYEQYF. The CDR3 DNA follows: TGCGCCAGCAGCCAAGGGGGGACAGGGTATGAGCAGTACTTC.

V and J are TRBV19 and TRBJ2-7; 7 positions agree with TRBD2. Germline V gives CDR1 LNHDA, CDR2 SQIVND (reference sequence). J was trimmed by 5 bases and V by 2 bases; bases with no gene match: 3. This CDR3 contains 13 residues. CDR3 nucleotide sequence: TGTGCCAGTAGTATAACTAGCGTGAACGAGCAGTACTTC. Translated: CASSITSVNEQYF.

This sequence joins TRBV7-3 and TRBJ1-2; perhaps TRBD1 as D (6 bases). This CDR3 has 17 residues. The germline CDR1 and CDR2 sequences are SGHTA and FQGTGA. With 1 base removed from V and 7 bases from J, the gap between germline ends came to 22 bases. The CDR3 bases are TGTGCCAGCAGCTTAAGTGCCCTGGACAGTTCGACAAGTGGCTACACCTTC. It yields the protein CASSLSALDSSTSGYTF.

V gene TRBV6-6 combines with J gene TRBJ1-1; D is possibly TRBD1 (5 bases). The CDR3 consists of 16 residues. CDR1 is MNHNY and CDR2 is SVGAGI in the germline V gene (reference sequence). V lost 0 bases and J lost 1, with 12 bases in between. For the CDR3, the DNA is TGTGCCAGCAGTTACTCCAGAAGACAGACGAACACTGAAGCTTTCTTT. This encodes CASSYSRRQTNTEAFF.

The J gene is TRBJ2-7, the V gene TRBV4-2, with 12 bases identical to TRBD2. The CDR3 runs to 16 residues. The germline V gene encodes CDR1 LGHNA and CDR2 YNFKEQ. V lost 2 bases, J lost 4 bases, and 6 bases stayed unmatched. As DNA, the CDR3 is TGTGCCAGCAGCCAATTTTCGACTAGCGGGAGTTACGAGCAGTACTTC. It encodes CASSQFSTSGSYEQYF.